These 26 T cell receptor beta chains originate from one sample sequenced in a study of CD8 T cells in ankylosing spondylitis. TCRdb fed the 5' RACE reads into MiXCR, producing one record per CDR3 protein. The sample yields 250,000 or so distinct CDR3 sequences, approximately 12% seen once. Sequencing used blood, either unsorted or a sorted T cell fraction (not recorded which). All receptors derive from a male donor with ankylosing spondylitis or in good health (not recorded which).

This clonotype came up many times. The V and J genes are TRBV5-1 and TRBJ2-5; D not resolved. This CDR3 comprises 11 residues. Trimming removed 4 bases at V and 2 bases at J, with 3 bases between. Germline V gene data show CDR1 as SGHRS and CDR2 as YFSETQ. CDR3 coding DNA: TGCGCCAGCAGCCGTCAAGAGACCCAGTACTTC. It codes for CASSRQETQYF.

This clonotype was recorded many times. The genes are TRBV24-1 and TRBJ2-2; the D is unclear. This CDR3 is 15 amino acids long. V shed 2 bases and J shed 0 bases, with 6 bases lying between them. Germline lookup yields CDR1 KGHDR and CDR2 SFDVKD. The CDR3 region has the DNA TGTGCCACCAGTGATTACAGCACGAACACCGGGGAGCTGTTTTTT. Amino acid sequence: CATSDYSTNTGELFF.

This clonotype was observed a few times. The CDR3 loop is CASSLGGQADTQYF. The CDR3 bases are TGCGCCAGCAGCTTGGGGGGACAGGCAGATACGCAGTATTTT. The J gene is TRBJ2-3, the V gene TRBV5-1, with TRBD1 matching 8 bases. The CDR3 consists of 14 residues. Per the germline V gene, CDR1 is SGHRS and CDR2 is YFSETQ. With 0 bases clipped from V and 4 bases from J, the junction kept 1 base outside the gene matches.

This clonotype was picked up many times. The CDR3, as DNA: TGTGCCAGCGCGGCGGGGGGAGGGGATACGCAGTATTTT. Translation gives CASAAGGGDTQYF. The chain carries TRBV12-3 or TRBV12-4 and TRBJ2-3; 8 bases are shared with TRBD2. J was trimmed by 6 bases and V by 8 bases; bases with no gene match: 7. The CDR3 is 13 residues long.

About this clonotype itself: At one end, the junction sequence differs from germline, possibly due to a read error. This sequence joins TRBV10-2 and TRBJ2-4; 8 bases are a match to TRBD2. The V gene's germline CDR1 is WSHSY and CDR2 SAAADI. The CDR3 is 14 residues long. CDR3 residues: CASIETGGSNIQYF. The CDR3 DNA reads TGCGCCAGCATTGAGACGGGAGGGAGCAACATTCAGTACTTC.

This clonotype was seen a handful of times. The chain uses TRBV5-1 and TRBJ2-5, with a possible D match to TRBD2 (7 bases). V was shortened by 3 bases and J by 5 bases, with 20 bases between the two germline ends. Germline CDR1 reads SGHRS; CDR2 reads YFSETQ. CDR3 length: 16 amino acids. CDR3 coding DNA: TGCGCCAGCAGCTACAGCGACGGGGGGCATCGGGAGACCCAGTACTTC. Translation gives CASSYSDGGHRETQYF.

This clonotype was counted at least ten times. This chain uses TRBV20-1 with TRBJ2-7; 10 nucleotides line up with TRBD2. The CDR3 spans 13 residues. Trimming cost V 6 bases and J 4 bases; bases outside gene matches: 6. Germline V gives CDR1 DFQATT, CDR2 SNEGSKA (reference sequence). In nucleotides, the CDR3 is TGCAGTGCCACTAGCGGGGCCCTTTACGAGCAGTACTTC. This gives the protein CSATSGALYEQYF.

This clonotype was detected ten times or more. This CDR3 is CASRGTEDILQETQYF. DNA of the CDR3: TGTGCCAGCAGAGGGACGGAGGACATCCTACAAGAGACCCAGTACTTC. The chain has TRBV28 and TRBJ2-5; either TRBD1 or TRBD2 may supply D (5 bases each). Deletions cut 6 bases from V and 2 bases from J, with 19 bases between. The CDR3 is 16 amino acids. The V gene's germline CDR1 is MDHEN and CDR2 SYDVKM.

This clonotype was recorded a few times. V usage is TRBV9 and J usage is TRBJ2-1; possibly TRBD1 for D (5 bases). There are 12 residues in the CDR3. Trimming stripped 2 bases from V and 10 bases from J, with 10 bases between. In germline, CDR1 is SGDLS, CDR2 YYNGEE. DNA for the CDR3: TGTGCCAGCAGCGTTACAGGATTGGAGCAGTTCTTC. This codes for CASSVTGLEQFF. Combining the CDR3 with reference TRBV9 and TRBJ2-1 gives the whole variable domain DSGVTQTPKHLITATGQRVTLRCSPRSGDLSVYWYQQSLDQGLQFLIQYYNGEERAKGNILERFSAQQFPDLHSELNLSSLELGDSALYFCASSVTGLEQFFGPGTRLTVL.

This clonotype was detected ten times or more. This chain connects TRBV5-1 to TRBJ2-7; tentatively, D is TRBD1 (5 bases). The V gene's germline CDR1 is SGHRS and CDR2 YFSETQ. CDR3 length: 14 amino acids. V was clipped by 3 bases and J by 0 bases, with 10 bases between them. DNA of the CDR3: TGCGCCAGCAGCTCAGGGCAGTTCTCCTACGAGCAGTACTTC. Encoded protein: CASSSGQFSYEQYF.

This clonotype was recorded at least ten times. The gene calls are TRBV6-4 and TRBJ2-3; a possible D gene is TRBD2 (7 bases). The CDR3 is made up of 14 amino acids. The germline V gene encodes CDR1 MRHNA and CDR2 SNTAGT. Trimming took 6 bases from V and 4 from J, leaving 14 bases between them. The CDR3 DNA reads TGTGCCAGCAGCGGGACGGGGGGCTCAGATACGCAGTATTTT. Translated, it gives CASSGTGGSDTQYF.

This clonotype was observed many times. The V call is TRBV5-6, the J call TRBJ2-3; D is uncertain. Germline CDR1 and CDR2: SGHDT and YYEEEE. This CDR3 spans 15 amino acids. The V gene lost 4 bases and the J gene lost 5 bases, with 17 bases spanning the gap. The CDR3 protein is CASSRNRRIRDTQYF. CDR3 DNA: TGTGCCAGCAGCCGAAATAGACGGATACGAGATACGCAGTATTTT.

The CDR3 loop reads CASSDGGATNNEQFF. CDR3 DNA sequence: TGCGCCAGCAGTGATGGGGGGGCTACAAACAATGAGCAGTTCTTC. The chain is built from TRBV10-1 and TRBJ2-1; D possibly corresponds to TRBD2 (7 bases). Trimming pared 3 bases from V and 5 bases from J, leaving 14 bases between. The CDR3 covers 15 residues. Germline CDR1 reads WNHNN; CDR2 reads SYGVQD (reference sequence).

A remark on this clonotype: A much more abundant neighbour one base away suggests this may be a read error. The gene calls are TRBV13 and TRBJ2-7; TRBD1 might be the D (7 bases). Germline V gene data show CDR1 as PRHDT and CDR2 as FYEKMQ (reference sequence). The CDR3 loop spans 15 amino acids. Trimming took off 2 bases at V and 2 bases at J, with 13 bases between the two ends. For the CDR3, the DNA is TGTGCCAGCAGCTTAAGGAGGGACAGAACCTACGAGCAGTACTTC. Its translation: CASSLRRDRTYEQYF.

The chain couples TRBV9 to TRBJ2-7; D may correspond to TRBD1 or TRBD2 (5 bases each). The CDR3 covers 15 residues. CDR1 is SGDLS, CDR2 YYNGEE, per germline. With 0 bases removed from V and 0 bases from J, the gap between germline ends came to 10 bases. This chain's CDR3 is CASSVGWGNSYEQYF. CDR3 bases: TGTGCCAGCAGCGTAGGGTGGGGGAACTCCTACGAGCAGTACTTC.

J is TRBJ2-1 and V is TRBV6-2 or TRBV6-3; 8 bases line up with TRBD2. The CDR3 has 12 amino acids. Germline loops: CDR1 MNHEY, CDR2 SVGEGT. V lost 8 bases, J lost 8 bases, and 5 bases stayed unmatched. CDR3 nucleotides: TGTGCCAGCGGCACAGCGGGAGATGAGCAGTTCTTC. This sequence encodes CASGTAGDEQFF.

This clonotype appeared a few times. The chain has TRBV29-1 and TRBJ2-7; 7 positions match TRBD1. There are 12 residues in the CDR3. The V gene's germline CDR1 is SQVTM and CDR2 ANQGSEA. Trimming at V came to 6 bases and at J to 0 bases, leaving 2 bases not matched to a gene. The CDR3 nucleotides are TGCAGCGTGGGGACAGCCTCCTACGAGCAGTACTTC. Amino acids: CSVGTASYEQYF.

This clonotype came up many times. This chain uses TRBV15 with TRBJ1-1; D is unclear. The V and J ends lost 1 base and 5 bases respectively, with 11 bases between them. The CDR3 runs to 14 residues. Germline V lookup: CDR1 LNHNV, CDR2 YYDKDF (reference sequence). The CDR3 loop reads CATSRATEWTEAFF. CDR3 DNA sequence: TGTGCCACCAGCAGAGCCACGGAGTGGACTGAAGCTTTCTTT.

The table lists this clonotype with a few counts. The V call is TRBV19, the J call TRBJ2-7, with 8 bases fitting TRBD2. This CDR3 is 13 amino acids long. The J segment lost 3 bases and the V segment lost 7 bases, leaving 5 bases of the junction unmatched. Germline V gives CDR1 LNHDA, CDR2 SQIVND (reference sequence). The CDR3 DNA reads TGTGCCAGTACCGGGGGGGGCGTCTACGAGCAGTACTTC. This encodes CASTGGGVYEQYF.

This clonotype was observed many times. This chain joins TRBV5-1 and TRBJ2-6; D is ambiguous. Trimming cost V 2 bases and J 2 bases, with 8 bases left between them. The CDR3 has 15 residues. CDR1 and CDR2 from the germline V gene are SGHRS and YFSETQ. CDR3: CASSFGLTGANVLTF. The CDR3 region has the DNA TGCGCCAGCAGCTTTGGGTTAACTGGGGCCAACGTCCTGACTTTC.

This clonotype was detected many times. The chain employs TRBV5-1 and TRBJ1-1, with 7 bases that match TRBD1. Germline V gives CDR1 SGHRS, CDR2 YFSETQ. V lost 2 bases, J lost 5 bases, and 9 bases stayed unmatched. The CDR3 consists of 15 residues. CDR3 sequence: CASSFPRQGRTEAFF. CDR3 bases: TGCGCCAGCAGCTTCCCTAGACAGGGAAGGACTGAAGCTTTCTTT.

The chain employs TRBV5-1 and TRBJ2-5; 15 bases agree with TRBD2. The CDR3 length is 17 residues. Germline V lookup: CDR1 SGHRS, CDR2 YFSETQ. After removal of 4 bases from V and 2 bases from J, the junction contained 6 bases not matched to a gene. The CDR3, as DNA: TGCGCCAGCAGCGACGGGACTAGCGGGGGGCGGCAAGAGACCCAGTACTTC. Translation: CASSDGTSGGRQETQYF.

This clonotype was observed at least ten times. The gene calls are TRBV20-1 and TRBJ2-7; tentatively, D is TRBD2 (5 bases). Germline V gene lookup returns CDR1 DFQATT and CDR2 SNEGSKA (reference sequence). The CDR3 contains 12 residues. Here the CDR3 reads CAKEAFSYEQYF. The DNA for the CDR3 is TGCGCTAAGGAGGCTTTCTCCTACGAGCAGTACTTC.

Comments on this clonotype: Being one base from a much bigger clone, this may be a read error. This chain uses TRBV11-2 with TRBJ1-4, with D hard to call. The CDR3 spans 15 residues. CDR1 and CDR2 from the germline V gene are SGHAT and FQNNGV. The CDR3 DNA is TGTGGCAGCAGATCCCTCGGAGGAAAGAATGAAAAACTGTTTTTT. Translating it yields CGSRSLGGKNEKLFF.

The V and J genes are TRBV2 and TRBJ2-5; D not resolved. The CDR3 sequence is 13 residues long. Germline-derived CDR1 and CDR2 are SNHLY and FYNNEI. Trimming shortened V by 4 bases and J by 2 bases, and 8 bases separated the two germline ends. The CDR3 region has the DNA TGTGCCAGCAGTGGTGACGGGCAAGAGACCCAGTACTTC. Its protein product is CASSGDGQETQYF.

This clonotype has ten or more counts. The CDR3, as DNA: TGCAGTGCTAGAGATACGGGACTAGAATACAATGAGCAGTTCTTC. It specifies CSARDTGLEYNEQFF. The rearrangement links TRBV20-1 to TRBJ2-1, with TRBD2 matching over 8 bases. The trim removed 0 bases at V and 4 bases at J, leaving 5 bases unmatched. Germline CDR1 reads DFQATT; CDR2 reads SNEGSKA (reference sequence). The CDR3 spans 15 residues.